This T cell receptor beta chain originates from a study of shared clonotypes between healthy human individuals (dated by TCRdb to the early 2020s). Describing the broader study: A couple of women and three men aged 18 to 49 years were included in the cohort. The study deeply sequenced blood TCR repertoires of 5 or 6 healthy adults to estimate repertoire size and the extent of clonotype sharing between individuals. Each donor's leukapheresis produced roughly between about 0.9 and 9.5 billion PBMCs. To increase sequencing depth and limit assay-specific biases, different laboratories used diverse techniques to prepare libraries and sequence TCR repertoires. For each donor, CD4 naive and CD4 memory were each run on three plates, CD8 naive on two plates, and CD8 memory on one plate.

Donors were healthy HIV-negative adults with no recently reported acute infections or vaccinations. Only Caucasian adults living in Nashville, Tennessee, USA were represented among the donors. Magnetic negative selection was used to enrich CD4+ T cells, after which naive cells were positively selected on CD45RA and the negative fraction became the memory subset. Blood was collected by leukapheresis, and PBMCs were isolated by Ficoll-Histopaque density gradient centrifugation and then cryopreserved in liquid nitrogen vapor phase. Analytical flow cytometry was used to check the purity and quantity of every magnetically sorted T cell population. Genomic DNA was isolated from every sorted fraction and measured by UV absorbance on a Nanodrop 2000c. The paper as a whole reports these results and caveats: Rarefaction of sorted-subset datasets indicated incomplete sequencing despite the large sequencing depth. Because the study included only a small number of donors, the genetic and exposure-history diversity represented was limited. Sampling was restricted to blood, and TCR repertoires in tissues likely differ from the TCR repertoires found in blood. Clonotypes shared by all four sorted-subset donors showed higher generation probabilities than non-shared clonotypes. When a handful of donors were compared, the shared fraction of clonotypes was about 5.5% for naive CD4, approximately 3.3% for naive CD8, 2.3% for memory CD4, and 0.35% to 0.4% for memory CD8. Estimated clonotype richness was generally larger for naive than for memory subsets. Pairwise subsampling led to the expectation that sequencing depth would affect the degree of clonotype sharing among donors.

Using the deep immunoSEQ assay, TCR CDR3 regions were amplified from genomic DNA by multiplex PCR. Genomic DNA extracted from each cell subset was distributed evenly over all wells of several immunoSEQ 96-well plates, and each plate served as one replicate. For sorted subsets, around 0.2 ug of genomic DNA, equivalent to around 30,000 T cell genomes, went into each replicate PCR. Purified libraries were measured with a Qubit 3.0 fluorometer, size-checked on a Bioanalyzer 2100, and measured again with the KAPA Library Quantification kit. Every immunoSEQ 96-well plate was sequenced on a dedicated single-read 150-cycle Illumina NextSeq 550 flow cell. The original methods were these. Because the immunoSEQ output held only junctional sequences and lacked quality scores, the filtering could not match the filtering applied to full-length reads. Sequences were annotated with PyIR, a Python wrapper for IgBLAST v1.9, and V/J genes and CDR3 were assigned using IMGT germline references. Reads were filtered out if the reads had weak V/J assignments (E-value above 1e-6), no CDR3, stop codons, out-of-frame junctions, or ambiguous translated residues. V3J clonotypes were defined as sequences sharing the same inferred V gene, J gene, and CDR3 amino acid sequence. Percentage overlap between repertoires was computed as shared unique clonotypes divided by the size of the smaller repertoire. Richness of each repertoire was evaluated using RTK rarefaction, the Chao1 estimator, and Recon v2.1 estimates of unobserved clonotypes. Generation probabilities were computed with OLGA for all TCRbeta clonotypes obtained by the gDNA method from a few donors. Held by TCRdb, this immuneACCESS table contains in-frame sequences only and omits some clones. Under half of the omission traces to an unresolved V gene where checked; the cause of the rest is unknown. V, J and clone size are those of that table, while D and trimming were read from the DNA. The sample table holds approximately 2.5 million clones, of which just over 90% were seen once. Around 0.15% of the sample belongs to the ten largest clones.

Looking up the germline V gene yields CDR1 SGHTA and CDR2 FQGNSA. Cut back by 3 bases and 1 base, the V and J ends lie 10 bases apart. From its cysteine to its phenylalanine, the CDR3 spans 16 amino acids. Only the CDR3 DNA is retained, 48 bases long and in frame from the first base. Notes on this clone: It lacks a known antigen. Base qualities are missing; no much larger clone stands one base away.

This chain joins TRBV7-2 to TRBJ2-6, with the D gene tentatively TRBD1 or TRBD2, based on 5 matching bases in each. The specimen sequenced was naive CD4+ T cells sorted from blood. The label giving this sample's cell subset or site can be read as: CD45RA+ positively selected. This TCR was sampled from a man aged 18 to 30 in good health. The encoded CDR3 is CASSLGPMSGANVLTF. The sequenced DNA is TGTGCCAGCAGCTTGGGACCGATGTCTGGGGCCAACGTCCTGACTTTC.